Listed below are T cell receptor beta chains from one sample, sequenced in a study of T-cell memory formation after mild COVID-19. MiXCR was run by TCRdb on the 5' RACE reads, yielding one entry per CDR3 protein. The repertoire holds roughly 150,000 distinct CDR3 sequences, with approximately 12% as singletons. The sample taken for sequencing was PBMCs or a T cell subset sorted from them (not recorded which). Receptors were obtained from a young man who had mild COVID-19 (a few samples of this study predate the infection). Cell type and time point are not known. Both conserved end residues are part of each CDR3. A D gene is named only where the DNA matches it firmly. Not every row has a clone size; where given, it reads once, few, many or a size class.

length: 13; D: .; J: TRBJ1-1; V: TRBV12-3/TRBV12-4; size: .; CDR3: CASSLAGYTEAFF; DNA: TGTGCCAGCAGTTTGGCAGGGTACACTGAAGCTTTCTTT
length: 14; D: .; J: TRBJ1-3; V: TRBV10-3; size: .; CDR3: CAISESRIGNTIYF; DNA: TGTGCCATCAGTGAGTCGCGCATCGGAAACACCATATATTTT
length: 15; D: TRBD1; J: TRBJ1-5; V: TRBV7-2; size: .; CDR3: CASSTLTGGKQPQHF; DNA: TGTGCCAGCAGCACTTTGACAGGGGGCAAGCAGCCCCAGCATTTT
length: 13; D: .; J: TRBJ2-5; V: TRBV13; size: .; CDR3: CASRWANQETQYF; DNA: TGTGCCTCGAGATGGGCAAACCAAGAGACCCAGTACTTC
length: 15; D: .; J: TRBJ1-5; V: TRBV5-6; size: once; CDR3: CASSSAGGAGQPQHF; DNA: TGTGCCAGCAGTTCAGCGGGGGGGGCAGGTCAGCCCCAGCATTTT
length: 14; D: .; J: TRBJ2-7; V: TRBV29-1; size: few; CDR3: CSVERTESPYEQYF; DNA: TGCAGCGTTGAAAGAACAGAAAGCCCCTACGAGCAGTACTTC
length: 13; D: .; J: TRBJ2-3; V: TRBV4-3; size: .; CDR3: CASSNEGTDTQYF; DNA: TGCGCCAGCAGTAACGAGGGCACAGATACGCAGTATTTT
length: 16; D: TRBD2; J: TRBJ2-1; V: TRBV6-4; size: .; CDR3: CASNKRSGGAVDEQFF; DNA: TGTGCCAGCAATAAAAGAAGCGGGGGGGCCGTAGATGAGCAGTTCTTC
length: 18; D: .; J: TRBJ1-3; V: TRBV3-1; size: .; CDR3: CASSQNNGRRVAGNTIYF; DNA: TGTGCCAGCAGCCAAAATAATGGAAGGAGGGTCGCTGGAAACACCATATATTTT
length: 14; D: .; J: TRBJ2-5; V: TRBV10-3; size: few; CDR3: CAIKRQAYQETQYF; DNA: TGTGCCATCAAGAGACAGGCCTACCAAGAGACCCAGTACTTC
length: 12; D: .; J: TRBJ2-5; V: TRBV7-3; size: few; CDR3: CASSEAGGSQYF; DNA: TGTGCCAGCAGCGAGGCTGGGGGGTCCCAGTACTTC
length: 15; D: .; J: TRBJ1-1; V: TRBV5-1; size: .; CDR3: CASSPWGDLNTEAFF; DNA: TGCGCCAGCAGCCCCTGGGGGGACCTGAACACTGAAGCTTTCTTT